This T cell receptor beta chain was recovered during a study of CD8 T cells in ankylosing spondylitis. Study-level points and caveats: Disease-associated clonotypes exhibited CD8+ identity and were relatively infrequent in peripheral blood. In ankylosing spondylitis patients, matched synovial fluid reportedly showed significant enrichment of disease-linked clones. For ankylosing spondylitis blood, a TCR beta motif of about eight highly homologous variants appeared characteristic.

This CDR3 region has 16 residues. Trimming pared 6 bases from V and 4 bases from J, leaving 22 bases between. Germline CDR1 is DFQATT and CDR2 is SNEGSKA (reference sequence). TCR beta libraries were made by quantitative 5'-RACE with molecular barcodes. MiXCR, run by TCRdb on the 5' RACE reads, gives a single entry per CDR3 protein. The data contain about 280,000 distinct CDR3 sequences, about 19% of them singletons. A few counts support this clonotype. Its antigen remains unidentified. This receptor was obtained from a male donor with ankylosing spondylitis or in good health (not recorded which). What was sequenced was blood, either unsorted or a sorted T cell fraction (not recorded which). The chain has TRBV20-1 and TRBJ2-1; either TRBD1 or TRBD2 may fit D (5 bases each). The CDR3 sequence: CSAISGSPTGYNEQFF. For the CDR3, the DNA is TGCAGTGCAATCTCAGGGTCCCCAACGGGATACAATGAGCAGTTCTTC.